Reported below is one T cell receptor (beta chain). Its antigen is still unknown. The germline gives CDR1 SGHVS, CDR2 FQNEAQ. The ends were cut back, 1 base at V and 5 bases at J, with 11 bases in the middle. The CDR3 has 14 amino acids. TCRdb's table, derived via immunoSEQ multiplex PCR, lists solely in-frame clones and lacks some. The table includes around 2,100,000 clones, around 96% detected once. Naive CD8 cells comprised CD45RO-negative, CCR7-positively selected cells, excluding terminally differentiated effector memory CD45RA+ cells. The sample is drawn from a study of shared clonotypes between healthy human individuals. Points from the study as a whole: Rarefaction indicated that sorted-subset sequencing remained incomplete although depth was large. Represented genetic and exposure-history diversity was restricted by having few donors.

The clonotype originates from a man younger than 35 in good health. The sequenced sample was naive CD8+ T cells sorted from blood. This chain links TRBV7-8 with TRBJ1-1; TRBD1 is a possible D gene (5 bases). The DNA of the CDR3 is TGTGCCAGCAGCTTAGAGGCAGGGAGAACTGAAGCTTTCTTT. Its translation: CASSLEAGRTEAFF.